The rows below give T cell receptor beta chains drawn from one sample of a study of T cells in Graves' hyperthyroidism and ophthalmopathy. TCRdb processed the multiplex PCR reads anew with MiXCR; each CDR3 protein has one entry. The sample records about 640,000 distinct CDR3 sequences, roughly 20% being singletons. The sequenced material came from blood. Receptors were obtained from a man aged 30-40 years with Graves' ophthalmopathy. Each CDR3 is given with its conserved first and last residue. The order of the fields is clone size, J gene, V gene, D gene, CDR3 protein, CDR3 DNA. A D gene is named only where the DNA matches it firmly. Clone size is stated in some rows and not others, as once, few, many or a class when expanded.

few,TRBJ2-7,TRBV13,.,CASSQQGHEQYF,TGTGCCAGCAGCCAACAGGGTCACGAGCAGTACTTC
few,TRBJ2-7,TRBV3-1,.,CASSQEAGTYEQYF,TGTGCCAGCAGCCAAGAGGCGGGCACTTACGAGCAGTACTTC
.,TRBJ1-2,TRBV9,.,CASSHEDNYGYTF,TGTGCCAGCAGCCATGAGGACAACTATGGCTACACCTTC
.,TRBJ2-7,TRBV7-9,.,CATEGLSYEQYF,TGTGCCACCGAGGGCCTCTCGTACGAGCAGTACTTC
.,TRBJ2-3,TRBV20-1,TRBD2,CSACSGTGTDTQYF,TGCAGTGCTTGTAGCGGGACGGGCACAGATACGCAGTATTTT
few,TRBJ2-7,TRBV27,.,CASSRGQGREQYF,TGTGCCAGCAGCCGCGGCCAGGGCCGCGAGCAGTACTTC
many,TRBJ1-4,TRBV30,.,CAWSSTGGKLFF,TGTGCCTGGAGTTCGACGGGCGGAAAACTGTTTTTT
few,TRBJ2-2,TRBV5-1,TRBD1,CASSLRQGVITGELFF,TGCGCCAGCAGCCTAAGACAGGGAGTTATCACCGGGGAGCTGTTTTTT
few,TRBJ2-7,TRBV13,TRBD2,CASRRGRAAYEQYF,TGTGCCAGCAGACGGGGGAGGGCCGCCTACGAGCAGTACTTC
few,TRBJ1-4,TRBV9,.,CASSVDIKGKLFF,TGTGCCAGCAGCGTAGACATTAAGGGCAAACTGTTTTTT
many,TRBJ2-7,TRBV12-3/TRBV12-4,TRBD1,CASSLGGQGSPYEQYF,TGTGCCAGCAGTTTGGGCGGACAGGGGTCCCCCTACGAGCAGTACTTC
many,TRBJ2-3,TRBV7-8,TRBD2,CASSLRLAFPTDTQYF,TGTGCCAGCAGCTTAAGACTAGCGTTCCCCACAGATACGCAGTATTTT
few,TRBJ1-4,TRBV4-1,.,CASSPGTLEKLFF,TGCGCCAGCAGCCCAGGGACACTTGAAAAACTGTTTTTT
few,TRBJ2-1,TRBV28,TRBD1,CASRPPGQGFIAGHNEQFF,TGTGCCAGCAGACCGCCGGGACAGGGGTTTATAGCGGGGCACAATGAGCAGTTCTTC
many,TRBJ2-7,TRBV3-1,.,CASSTPYEQYF,TGTGCCAGCAGCACACCCTACGAGCAGTACTTC
.,TRBJ2-1,TRBV5-1,TRBD2,CASSRAGGFDNEQFF,TGCGCCAGCAGCCGAGCGGGAGGATTCGACAATGAGCAGTTCTTC
.,TRBJ1-2,TRBV20-1,.,CSDIGWDAAGDGYTF,TGCAGTGATATCGGGTGGGACGCCGCTGGGGATGGCTACACCTTC
many,TRBJ2-2,TRBV9,.,CASSVGQGGTGELFF,TGTGCCAGCAGCGTAGGTCAGGGAGGCACCGGGGAGCTGTTTTTT
many,TRBJ2-1,TRBV3-1,TRBD1,CASSSTGTGRNEQFF,TGTGCCAGCAGCTCAACCGGGACAGGGAGAAATGAGCAGTTCTTC
.,TRBJ1-4,TRBV4-1,.,CASSQGGQPKEKLVF,TGCGCCAGCAGCCAAGGCGGACAGCCAAAAGAAAAACTGGTTTTT
many,TRBJ1-1,TRBV28,.,CASSHRYTEAFF,TGTGCCAGCAGTCATAGATACACTGAAGCTTTCTTT
many,TRBJ2-3,TRBV5-1,.,CASSLGAPTDTQYF,TGCGCCAGCAGCTTGGGAGCACCCACAGATACGCAGTATTTT
.,TRBJ1-1,TRBV14,TRBD1,CASSHDDRGTEAFF,TGTGCCAGCAGCCATGACGACAGGGGCACTGAAGCTTTCTTT
.,TRBJ1-2,TRBV6-1,TRBD1,CASSEKGAYGYTF,TGTGCCAGCAGTGAAAAGGGGGCATATGGCTACACCTTC
few,TRBJ2-1,TRBV19,.,CASSITGGGWVNEQFF,TGTGCCAGTAGTATAACTGGCGGCGGATGGGTCAATGAGCAGTTCTTC
many,TRBJ2-5,TRBV12-3/TRBV12-4,.,CASSLGDSYQETQYF,TGTGCCAGCAGTTTGGGGGACTCGTACCAAGAGACCCAGTACTTC
many,TRBJ1-1,TRBV9,.,CASSVAQMNTEAFF,TGTGCCAGCAGCGTAGCACAGATGAACACTGAAGCTTTCTTT
.,TRBJ2-7,TRBV28,TRBD2,CASSSGLAPYEQYF,TGTGCCAGCAGCTCCGGACTAGCCCCCTACGAGCAGTACTTC
.,TRBJ2-2,TRBV5-1,.,CASSLEEAPGTGELFF,TGCGCCAGCAGCTTGGAGGAGGCGCCGGGGACCGGGGAGCTGTTTTTT
.,TRBJ2-1,TRBV24-1,.,CATSVGPSYNEQFF,TGTGCCACCAGTGTGGGGCCCAGTTACAATGAGCAGTTCTTC
few,TRBJ2-3,TRBV18,.,CASSPPGKSTDTQYF,TGTGCCAGCTCACCACCGGGCAAAAGCACAGATACGCAGTATTTT
.,TRBJ2-7,TRBV9,.,CASSASRKTYEQYF,TGTGCCAGCAGCGCCTCCAGAAAGACCTACGAGCAGTACTTC
many,TRBJ2-1,TRBV11-2,.,CASSLGELSYNEQFF,TGTGCCAGCAGCTTAGGTGAGCTATCGTACAATGAGCAGTTCTTC